Listed below are T cell receptor beta chains from one sample, sequenced in a study of T cell responses to AZD1222 COVID-19 vaccine. The protocol was immunoSEQ multiplex PCR, while the TCRdb copy is restricted to in-frame clones and leaves out a portion. This sample carries under 150,000 clones, roughly 93% of them seen once, and the ten largest clones take less than 9.5%. Sequenced material: peripheral blood, taken 28 days after the second AZD1222 dose. The source is an adult who received the AZD1222 COVID-19 vaccine. The CDR3 runs from the conserved cysteine through the conserved F or W. D genes are given only for firm matches. Not every row has a clone size; where given, it reads once, few, many or a size class.

>NA|TRBD1|TRBV7-8|TRBJ2-4
CASSLYGQAAKNIQYF
TGTGCCAGCAGCTTATACGGACAGGCAGCCAAAAACATTCAGTACTTC
>NA|NA|TRBV28|TRBJ1-2
CASSSTGYYGYTF
TGTGCCAGCAGTTCGACCGGGTACTATGGCTACACCTTC
>NA|NA|TRBV10-3|TRBJ1-3
CAISETGQSGNTIYF
TGTGCCATCAGTGAGACAGGACAGTCTGGAAACACCATATATTTT
>NA|NA|TRBV28|TRBJ1-1
CASSSQTVEAFF
TGTGCCAGCAGTTCACAGACAGTAGAAGCTTTCTTT
>NA|NA|TRBV7-9|TRBJ1-5
CASSLSSSNQPQHF
TGTGCCAGCAGCTTATCTTCGAGCAATCAGCCCCAGCATTTT
>NA|TRBD2|TRBV5-1|TRBJ2-3
CASTSGGMTDTQYF
TGCGCCAGCACAAGCGGGGGGATGACAGATACGCAGTATTTT
>NA|NA|TRBV18|TRBJ1-4
CASSPTTIATNEKLFF
TGTGCCAGCTCACCAACGACAATTGCAACTAATGAAAAACTGTTTTTT
>NA|TRBD2|TRBV7-9|TRBJ2-1
CASSPPRGGRNEQFF
TGTGCCAGCAGCCCTCCGCGGGGGGGCAGGAATGAGCAGTTCTTC
>once|NA|TRBV7-8|TRBJ1-5
CASSHLPGQKASEGNQPQHF
TGTGCCAGCAGCCATCTCCCGGGACAAAAGGCGTCTGAAGGCAATCAGCCCCAGCATTTT
>few|NA|TRBV7-9|TRBJ2-7
CASSPPAASYEQYF
TGTGCCAGCAGCCCACCGGCCGCGTCCTACGAGCAGTACTTC
>NA|NA|TRBV20-1|TRBJ2-2
CSASASGEAGELFF
TGCAGTGCTAGTGCGTCGGGGGAGGCCGGGGAGCTGTTTTTT
>NA|NA|TRBV12-3/TRBV12-4|TRBJ1-4
CASSLGEKLFF
TGTGCCAGCAGTTTGGGCGAAAAACTGTTTTTT
>NA|NA|TRBV27|TRBJ2-6
CASSSRRGWDGANVLTF
TGTGCCAGCAGCTCTAGACGGGGTTGGGATGGGGCCAACGTCCTGACTTTC
>NA|NA|TRBV28|TRBJ1-6
CASSWDRPLHPGRISSYNSPLHF
TGTGCCAGCAGTTGGGACCGACCACTCCACCCTGGACGTATTAGCTCCTATAATTCACCCCTCCACTTT
>NA|TRBD2|TRBV6-2/TRBV6-3|TRBJ2-1
CASSPLAGGPNEQFF
TGTGCCAGCAGTCCCCTAGCGGGGGGGCCAAATGAGCAGTTCTTC
>once|NA|TRBV2|TRBJ1-5
CASSTGLNGNSNQPQHF
TGTGCCAGCAGTACCGGGCTCAACGGAAATAGCAATCAGCCCCAGCATTTT
>NA|TRBD1|TRBV6-6|TRBJ2-2
CASSKGTGITGELFF
TGTGCCAGCAGCAAGGGGACAGGGATCACCGGGGAGCTGTTTTTT
>NA|NA|TRBV2|TRBJ1-1
CASIYRNMNTEAFF
TGTGCCAGCATATATCGGAACATGAACACTGAAGCTTTCTTT
>NA|NA|TRBV9|TRBJ1-1
CASSVGGQSMNTEAFF
TGTGCCAGCAGCGTAGGAGGGCAGAGTATGAACACTGAAGCTTTCTTT
>NA|TRBD1|TRBV2|TRBJ2-5
CASSPTGTGGRKTQYF
TGTGCCAGCAGTCCGACCGGGACAGGGGGCAGGAAGACCCAGTACTTC
>NA|NA|TRBV19|TRBJ2-5
CASSSSRETQYF
TGTGCCAGTAGTTCAAGTCGGGAGACCCAGTACTTC
>NA|TRBD2|TRBV5-4|TRBJ2-1
CASSSPTSGRVFF
TGTGCCAGCAGCTCCCCGACTAGCGGGAGGGTATTCTTC
>NA|NA|TRBV4-3|TRBJ2-3
CASSPAMGGAGTQYF
TGCGCCAGCAGCCCCGCCATGGGGGGTGCGGGTACGCAGTATTTT
>NA|NA|TRBV24-1|TRBJ1-5
CATSDGPYSNQPQHF
TGTGCCACCAGTGATGGACCGTATAGCAATCAGCCCCAGCATTTT
>NA|NA|TRBV6-5|TRBJ1-1
CASSYSMNTFTEAFF
TGTGCCAGCAGTTACTCGATGAATACCTTCACTGAAGCTTTCTTT
>NA|TRBD2|TRBV24-1|TRBJ2-3
CATSAGGPVDTQYF
TGTGCCACCAGTGCGGGAGGGCCCGTAGATACGCAGTATTTT
>NA|NA|TRBV6-6|TRBJ1-2
CASSYAVREANYGYTF
TGTGCCAGCAGTTACGCGGTCAGGGAGGCTAACTATGGCTACACCTTC
>NA|NA|TRBV11-2|TRBJ1-2
CASSPTGGTNYGYTF
TGTGCCAGCAGCCCGACTGGGGGGACTAACTATGGCTACACCTTC
>NA|TRBD1|TRBV12-3/TRBV12-4|TRBJ1-2
CASSGRGHYGYTF
TGTGCCAGCAGTGGCAGGGGGCACTATGGCTACACCTTC
>NA|NA|TRBV19|TRBJ1-3
CASSIDRRTGNTIYF
TGTGCCAGTAGTATAGATCGGAGAACTGGAAACACCATATATTTT
>NA|NA|TRBV11-2|TRBJ2-7
CASSLDSPYEQYF
TGTGCCAGCAGCTTAGATAGTCCCTACGAGCAGTACTTC
>NA|NA|TRBV2|TRBJ1-1
CASSPGTLMNTEAFF
TGTGCCAGCAGTCCCGGGACGTTGATGAACACTGAAGCTTTCTTT
>NA|NA|TRBV7-9|TRBJ1-1
CASSFLDTEAFF
TGTGCCAGCAGCTTCTTGGACACTGAAGCTTTCTTT
>NA|NA|TRBV5-1|TRBJ2-2
CASSLDVTSTGELFF
TGCGCCAGCAGCTTGGACGTGACTAGCACCGGGGAGCTGTTTTTT
>NA|NA|TRBV30|TRBJ1-6
CAWRQKGGVSPLHF
TGTGCCTGGAGGCAAAAGGGAGGAGTCTCACCCCTCCACTTT
>NA|NA|TRBV7-8|TRBJ2-1
CASSPEIVGAAGAGDEQFF
TGTGCCAGCAGCCCCGAGATCGTGGGGGCGGCCGGAGCTGGGGATGAGCAGTTCTTC